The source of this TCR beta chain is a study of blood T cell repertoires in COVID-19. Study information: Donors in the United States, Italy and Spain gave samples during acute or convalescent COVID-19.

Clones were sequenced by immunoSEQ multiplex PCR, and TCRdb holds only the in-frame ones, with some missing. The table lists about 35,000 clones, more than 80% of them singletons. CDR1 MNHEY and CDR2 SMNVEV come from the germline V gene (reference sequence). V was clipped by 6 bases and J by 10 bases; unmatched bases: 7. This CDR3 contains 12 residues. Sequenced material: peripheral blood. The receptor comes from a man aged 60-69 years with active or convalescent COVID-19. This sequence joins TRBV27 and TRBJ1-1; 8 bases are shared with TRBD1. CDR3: CASRSDRGRAFF. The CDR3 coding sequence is TGTGCCAGCAGGTCAGACAGGGGACGAGCTTTCTTT.